The 9 T cell receptor beta chains in this list originate from one sample, sequenced in a study of blood T cell repertoires in COVID-19. The assay was immunoSEQ multiplex PCR, and TCRdb's table has in-frame clones only and misses some. This sample has more than 400,000 clones, with 90% found just once. Sequencing used PBMCs or T cells enriched from blood (not recorded which). The receptors derive from a man aged 18 to 30 who had recovered from COVID-19.

The chain couples TRBV5-4 to TRBJ2-7, with D maybe TRBD1 (5 bases). The CDR3 contains 14 residues. With 2 bases removed from V and 7 bases from J, the gap between germline ends came to 16 bases. The germline V gene has CDR1 SGHNT and CDR2 YYREEE (reference sequence). CDR3 DNA sequence: TGTGCCAGCAGCTTCGGCCAGGACAACGGAGAGCAGTACTTC. Translation gives CASSFGQDNGEQYF.

The chain joins TRBV3-1 (or the pseudogene TRBV3-2) to TRBJ1-6; 7 nucleotides align to TRBD1. Germline trimming cut 3 bases from V and 5 bases from J; bases unmatched to any gene: 1. This CDR3 region has 14 residues. Germline V gene data show CDR1 as LGHDT and CDR2 as YNNKEL (reference sequence). The CDR3 protein is CASSHGTDNSPLHF. As DNA, the CDR3 is TGTGCCAGCAGCCACGGGACAGATAATTCACCCCTCCACTTT.

The chain combines TRBV28 with TRBJ1-4; D unresolved. V lost 4 bases and J lost 7, with 13 bases in between. The CDR3 runs 14 residues. The germline gives CDR1 MDHEN, CDR2 SYDVKM. The CDR3 spells CASSSKVWSEKLFF. The CDR3 region has the DNA TGTGCCAGCAGTTCCAAGGTTTGGAGTGAAAAACTGTTTTTT.

V usage is TRBV13 and J usage is TRBJ1-1, with 7 bases fitting TRBD1. V was clipped by 0 bases and J by 10 bases; unmatched bases: 2. The CDR3 totals 12 residues. CDR1 is PRHDT and CDR2 is FYEKMQ in the germline V gene (reference sequence). The CDR3 sequence: CASSLGRGSAFF. The DNA of the CDR3 is TGTGCCAGCAGCTTAGGCAGGGGGTCAGCTTTCTTT.

Here the CDR3 DNA reads TGTGCCAGCAGTTTAAGGGGGGGGGCTCAAGATGAGCAGTTCTTC. Its protein is CASSLRGGAQDEQFF. This chain uses TRBV27 with TRBJ2-1; D might be TRBD2 (7 bases). The CDR3 totals 15 residues. Germline-derived CDR1 and CDR2 are MNHEY and SMNVEV (reference sequence). The V gene lost 2 bases and the J gene lost 8 bases, with 16 bases spanning the gap.

About this clone itself: One end of the junction is discordant with germline, which a read error may explain. The chain joins TRBV3-1 (or the pseudogene TRBV3-2) to TRBJ1-3; D is unresolved. The CDR3 loop spans 18 amino acids. Germline CDR1 reads LGHDT; CDR2 reads YNNKEL (reference sequence). The CDR3 bases are TGTGCCAGCACCCAACCTAAAGAGGGAACCAAGGGAGGAAACACCATATATTTT. Translating it yields CASTQPKEGTKGGNTIYF.

This clone has just one count. V usage is TRBV27 and J usage is TRBJ1-1; the D is unclear. The V gene's germline CDR1 is MNHEY and CDR2 SMNVEV (reference sequence). The ends were cut back, 0 bases at V and 0 bases at J, with 8 bases in the middle. The CDR3 extends over 15 amino acids. CDR3 bases: TGTGCCAGCAGTTTATCGTCAGGTATGAACACTGAAGCTTTCTTT. Translating it yields CASSLSSGMNTEAFF.

The chain employs TRBV27 and TRBJ1-2; D possibly corresponds to TRBD1 (6 bases). The ends were cut back, 0 bases at V and 4 bases at J, with 12 bases in the middle. CDR1 and CDR2 (germline): MNHEY, SMNVEV (reference sequence). The CDR3 runs to 15 residues. The CDR3 reads CASSLSPDRPYGYTF. The CDR3 DNA is TGTGCCAGCAGTTTATCCCCTGACAGGCCCTATGGCTACACCTTC.

This clone was found a few times. The V call is TRBV7-6, the J call TRBJ1-2; 10 bases match TRBD1. Trimming took 4 bases from V and 7 from J; bases not matched to a gene: 3. CDR1 and CDR2 from the germline V gene are SGHVS and FNYEAQ. This CDR3 has 13 amino acids. The DNA for the CDR3 is TGTGCCAGCAGCTCAGACAGGGGGCTTGGCTACACCTTC. It specifies CASSSDRGLGYTF.